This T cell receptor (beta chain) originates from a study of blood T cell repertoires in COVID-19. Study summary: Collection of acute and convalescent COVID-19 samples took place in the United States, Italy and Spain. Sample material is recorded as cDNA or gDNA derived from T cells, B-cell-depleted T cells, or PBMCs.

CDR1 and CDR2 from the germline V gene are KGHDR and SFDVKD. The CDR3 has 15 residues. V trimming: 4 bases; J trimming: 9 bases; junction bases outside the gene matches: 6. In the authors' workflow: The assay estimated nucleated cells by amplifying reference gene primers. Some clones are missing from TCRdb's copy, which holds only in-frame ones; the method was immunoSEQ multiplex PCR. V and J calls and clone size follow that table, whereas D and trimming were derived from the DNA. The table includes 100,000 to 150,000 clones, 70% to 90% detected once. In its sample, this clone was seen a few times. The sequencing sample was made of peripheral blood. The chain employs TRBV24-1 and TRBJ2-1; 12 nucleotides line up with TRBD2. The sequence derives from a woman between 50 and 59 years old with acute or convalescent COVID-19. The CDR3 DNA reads TGTGCCACCAGTGACAATGGACTAGCGGGGTTTGAGCAGTTCTTC. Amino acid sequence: CATSDNGLAGFEQFF.